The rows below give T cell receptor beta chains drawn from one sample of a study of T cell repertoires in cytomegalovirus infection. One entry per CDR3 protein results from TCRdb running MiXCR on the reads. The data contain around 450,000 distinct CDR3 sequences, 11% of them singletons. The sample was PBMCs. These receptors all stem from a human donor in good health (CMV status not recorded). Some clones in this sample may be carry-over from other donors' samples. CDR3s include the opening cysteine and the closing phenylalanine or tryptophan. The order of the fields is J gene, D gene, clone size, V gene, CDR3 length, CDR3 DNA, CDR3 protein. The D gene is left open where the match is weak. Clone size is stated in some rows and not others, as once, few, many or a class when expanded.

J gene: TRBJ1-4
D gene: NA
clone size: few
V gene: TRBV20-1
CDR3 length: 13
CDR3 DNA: TGCAGTGCTAGAGAGAGCAACCGGGAGCAGGCATTTTTT
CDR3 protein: CSARESNREQAFF

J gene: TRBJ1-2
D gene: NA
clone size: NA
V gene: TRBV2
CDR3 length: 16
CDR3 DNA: TGTGCCAGCAGTGAACGCCAATTTGGAGGAAACTATGGCTACACCTTC
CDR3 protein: CASSERQFGGNYGYTF

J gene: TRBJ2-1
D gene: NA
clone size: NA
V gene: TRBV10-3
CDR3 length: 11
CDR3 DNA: TGTGCCATCAGCCGACAGCTAGAGCAGTTCTTC
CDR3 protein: CAISRQLEQFF

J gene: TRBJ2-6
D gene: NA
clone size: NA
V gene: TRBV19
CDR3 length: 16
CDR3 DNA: TGTGCCAGTAGTATGCAGGGACGCTCTGGGGCCAACGTCCTGACTTTC
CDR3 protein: CASSMQGRSGANVLTF

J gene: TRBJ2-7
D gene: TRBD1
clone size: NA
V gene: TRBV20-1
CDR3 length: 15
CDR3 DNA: TGCAGTGCTAGAGATGACAGGGGATCGGGCCACGAGCAGTACTTC
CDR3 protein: CSARDDRGSGHEQYF

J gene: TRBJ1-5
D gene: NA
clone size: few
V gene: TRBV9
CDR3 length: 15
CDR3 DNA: TGTGCCAGCAGCGCCCGGGGGGGTCTCAATCAGCCCCAGCATTTT
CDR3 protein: CASSARGGLNQPQHF

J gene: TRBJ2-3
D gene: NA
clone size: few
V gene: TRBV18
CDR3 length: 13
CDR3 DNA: TGTGCCAGCTCACAGGGCCCCTCGGATACGCAGTATTTT
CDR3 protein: CASSQGPSDTQYF

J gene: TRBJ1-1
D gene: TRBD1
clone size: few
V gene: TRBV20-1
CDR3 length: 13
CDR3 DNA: TGCAGTGCTACGACAGGGTGGGACACTGAAGCTTTCTTT
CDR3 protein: CSATTGWDTEAFF

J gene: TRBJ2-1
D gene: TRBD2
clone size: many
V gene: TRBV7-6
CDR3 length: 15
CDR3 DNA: TGTGCCAGCACCCGCAGGGCGGGAGGTTACAATGAGCAGTTCTTC
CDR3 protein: CASTRRAGGYNEQFF

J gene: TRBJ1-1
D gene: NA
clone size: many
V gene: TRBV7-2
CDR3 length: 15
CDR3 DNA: TGTGCCAGCAGTTCCCTTATAGGGGCGATCACTGAAGCTTTCTTT
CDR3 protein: CASSSLIGAITEAFF

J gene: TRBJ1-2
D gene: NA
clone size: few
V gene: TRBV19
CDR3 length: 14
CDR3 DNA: TGTGCCAGTAGTATAGCAGGGATTGACTATGGCTACACCTTC
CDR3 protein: CASSIAGIDYGYTF

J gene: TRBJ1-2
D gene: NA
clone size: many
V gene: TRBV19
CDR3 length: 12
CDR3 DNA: TGTGCCAGTAGTATTCGGGCCGCTGGCTACACCTTC
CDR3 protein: CASSIRAAGYTF

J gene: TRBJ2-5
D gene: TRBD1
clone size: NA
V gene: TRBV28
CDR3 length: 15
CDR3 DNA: TGTGCCAGCAGCTTCGGACAGGGGATAGGAGAGACCCAGTACTTC
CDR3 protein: CASSFGQGIGETQYF

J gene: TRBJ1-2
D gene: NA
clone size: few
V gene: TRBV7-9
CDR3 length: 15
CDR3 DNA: TGTGCCAGCGGGGGCAGGGGAGGCCTCCTGAGAGGCTACACCTTC
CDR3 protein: CASGGRGGLLRGYTF

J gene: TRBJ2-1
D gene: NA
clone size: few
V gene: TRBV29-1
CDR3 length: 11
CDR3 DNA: TGCAGCGCGACCTCCTACAATGAGCAGTTCTTC
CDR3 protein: CSATSYNEQFF

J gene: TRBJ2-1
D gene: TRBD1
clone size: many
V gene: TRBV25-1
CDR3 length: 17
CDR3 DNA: TGTGCCAGCAGTGAATATAGGACCGGGACAGACTACAATGAGCAGTTCTTC
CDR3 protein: CASSEYRTGTDYNEQFF

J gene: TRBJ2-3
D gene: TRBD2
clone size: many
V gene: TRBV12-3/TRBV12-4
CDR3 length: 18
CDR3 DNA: TGTGCCAGCAGGTCGATTGGACTAGCGGGGGTGGGCACAGATACGCAGTATTTT
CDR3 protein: CASRSIGLAGVGTDTQYF

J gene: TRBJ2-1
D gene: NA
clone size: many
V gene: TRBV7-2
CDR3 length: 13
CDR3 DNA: TGTGCCAGCAGCTCCCAAGTGGGAGTGGAGCAGTTCTTC
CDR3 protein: CASSSQVGVEQFF

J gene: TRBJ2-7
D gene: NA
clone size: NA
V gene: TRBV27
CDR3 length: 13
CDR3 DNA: TGTGCCAGCAGTTTCCAAAGGAGCTACGAGCAGTACTTC
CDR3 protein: CASSFQRSYEQYF

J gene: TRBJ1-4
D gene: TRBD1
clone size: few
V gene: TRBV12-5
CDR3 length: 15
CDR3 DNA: TGTGCTAGTGGTTTGACACAGGGGTCTAATGAAAAACTGTTTTTT
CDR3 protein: CASGLTQGSNEKLFF

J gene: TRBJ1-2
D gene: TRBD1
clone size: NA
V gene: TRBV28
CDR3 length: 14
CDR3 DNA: TGTGCCAGTTTACCTGGTCAGGGGGCTGGTGGCTACACCTTC
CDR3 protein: CASLPGQGAGGYTF

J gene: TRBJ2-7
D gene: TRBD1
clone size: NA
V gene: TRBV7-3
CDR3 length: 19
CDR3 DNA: TGTGCCAGCAGCTTATTTGCTGTGGGACAGGGGCTTCCATCCTACGAGCAGTACTTC
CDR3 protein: CASSLFAVGQGLPSYEQYF

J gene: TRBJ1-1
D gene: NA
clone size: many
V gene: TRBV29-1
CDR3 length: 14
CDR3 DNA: TGCAGCGTTGAAGATTCTGGGCAGGGTAAAGGAGCTTTCTTT
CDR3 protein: CSVEDSGQGKGAFF

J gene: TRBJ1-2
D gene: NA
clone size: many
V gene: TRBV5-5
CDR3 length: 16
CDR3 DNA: TGTGCCAGCAGTTTGGTGGCAGGGAGTGTATTGAATGGCTACACCTTC
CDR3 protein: CASSLVAGSVLNGYTF

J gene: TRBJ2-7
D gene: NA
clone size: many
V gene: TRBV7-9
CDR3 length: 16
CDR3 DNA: TGTGCCAGCAGCTTAGAAGGTACGCAGCCCTCCTACGAGCAGTACTTC
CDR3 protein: CASSLEGTQPSYEQYF

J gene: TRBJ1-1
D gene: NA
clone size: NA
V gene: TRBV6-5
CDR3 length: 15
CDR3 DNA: TGTGCCAGCAGTTACACGGGTTCCGTGAACACTGAAGCTTTCTTT
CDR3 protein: CASSYTGSVNTEAFF

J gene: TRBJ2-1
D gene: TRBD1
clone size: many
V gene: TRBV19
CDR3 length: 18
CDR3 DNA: TGTGCCAGCGAGGGACAGGACCCCCGGGACTCCCATTGCAATGAGCAGTTCTTC
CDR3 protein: CASEGQDPRDSHCNEQFF

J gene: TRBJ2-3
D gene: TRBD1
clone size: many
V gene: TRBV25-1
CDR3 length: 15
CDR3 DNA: TGTGCCAGCAGTGGATTGGGACAGGGAACAGATACGCAGTATTTT
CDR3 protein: CASSGLGQGTDTQYF

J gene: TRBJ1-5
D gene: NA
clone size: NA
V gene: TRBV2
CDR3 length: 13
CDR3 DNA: TGTGCCAGCAGTGAATGGGGGTCGCAGCCCCAGCATTTT
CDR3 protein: CASSEWGSQPQHF

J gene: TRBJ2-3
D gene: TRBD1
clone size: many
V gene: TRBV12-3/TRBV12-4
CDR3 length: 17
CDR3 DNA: TGTGCCAGCAGTGTACCCGGGACAGGGGAAGGGACAGATACGCAGTATTTT
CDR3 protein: CASSVPGTGEGTDTQYF

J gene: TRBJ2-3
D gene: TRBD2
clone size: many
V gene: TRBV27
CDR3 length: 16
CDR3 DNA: TGTGCCAGCAGTTTAGAAAGCGGGAGTGGGCATGAGACGCAGTATTTT
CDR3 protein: CASSLESGSGHETQYF

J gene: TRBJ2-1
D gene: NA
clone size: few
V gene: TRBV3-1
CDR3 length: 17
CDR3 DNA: TGTGCCAGCAGCCAAGTAGGGGGAGAAGGATCCTACAATGAGCAGTTCTTC
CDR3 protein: CASSQVGGEGSYNEQFF

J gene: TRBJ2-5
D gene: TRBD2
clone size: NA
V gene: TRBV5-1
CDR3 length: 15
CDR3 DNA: TGCGCCAGCAGCCCGGGGACTATAATTCAAGAGACCCAGTACTTC
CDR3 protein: CASSPGTIIQETQYF

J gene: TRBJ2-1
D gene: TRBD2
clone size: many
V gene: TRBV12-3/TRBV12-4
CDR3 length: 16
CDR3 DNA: TGTGCCAGCAGTTTAGGAGCGGGAGGTACCTACAATGAGCAGTTCTTC
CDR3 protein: CASSLGAGGTYNEQFF

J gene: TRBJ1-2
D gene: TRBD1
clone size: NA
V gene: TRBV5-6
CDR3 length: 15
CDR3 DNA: TGTGCCAGCAGCCCCGGACAGGGACAAAACTATGGCTACACCTTC
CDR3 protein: CASSPGQGQNYGYTF

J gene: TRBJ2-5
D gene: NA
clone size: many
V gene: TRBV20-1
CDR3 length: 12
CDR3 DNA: TGCAGTGCTAGGGTCCCTTCTGAGACCCAGTACTTC
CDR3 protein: CSARVPSETQYF

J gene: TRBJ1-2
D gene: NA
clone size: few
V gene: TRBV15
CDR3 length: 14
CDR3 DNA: TGTGCCACCAGCAGACAGGGGAGTTCGGGCGGCTACACCTTC
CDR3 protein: CATSRQGSSGGYTF

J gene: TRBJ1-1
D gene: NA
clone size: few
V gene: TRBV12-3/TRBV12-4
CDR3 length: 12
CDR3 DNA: TGTGCCAGCAGTTTAGGTCTCAGGGAAGCTTTCTTT
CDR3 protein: CASSLGLREAFF

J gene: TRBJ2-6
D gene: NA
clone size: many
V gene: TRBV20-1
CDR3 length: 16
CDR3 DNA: TGCAGTGCTAGAAACAGGGGGGGCTCTGGGGCCAACGTCCTGACTTTC
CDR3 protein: CSARNRGGSGANVLTF

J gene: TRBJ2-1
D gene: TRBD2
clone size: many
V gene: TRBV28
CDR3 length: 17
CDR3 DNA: TGTGCCAGCAGTTCGCGACTAGCGGGAGACTCCTACAATGAGCAGTTCTTC
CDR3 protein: CASSSRLAGDSYNEQFF